The entry below gives a single T cell receptor (beta chain) sequence along with its context. Sequenced by immunoSEQ multiplex PCR; TCRdb stores in-frame clones only, minus some. The sample holds some 220,000 clones, 83% seen once. CDR1 and CDR2 from the germline V gene are DFQATT and SNEGSKA (reference sequence). This CDR3 has 11 amino acids. V was clipped by 3 bases and J by 7 bases, with 6 bases between them. The record originates from a study of blood T cell repertoires in COVID-19. It was during active infection that Seattle patients were enrolled and then longitudinally followed. Sequenced sample: peripheral blood. This chain connects TRBV20-1 to TRBJ1-4, with D hard to call. This clonotype originated in a woman in her twenties or thirties with COVID-19, enrolled during active disease. The CDR3 is CSARAGEKLFF. The CDR3 region has the DNA TGCAGTGCTAGGGCTGGTGAAAAACTGTTTTTT.